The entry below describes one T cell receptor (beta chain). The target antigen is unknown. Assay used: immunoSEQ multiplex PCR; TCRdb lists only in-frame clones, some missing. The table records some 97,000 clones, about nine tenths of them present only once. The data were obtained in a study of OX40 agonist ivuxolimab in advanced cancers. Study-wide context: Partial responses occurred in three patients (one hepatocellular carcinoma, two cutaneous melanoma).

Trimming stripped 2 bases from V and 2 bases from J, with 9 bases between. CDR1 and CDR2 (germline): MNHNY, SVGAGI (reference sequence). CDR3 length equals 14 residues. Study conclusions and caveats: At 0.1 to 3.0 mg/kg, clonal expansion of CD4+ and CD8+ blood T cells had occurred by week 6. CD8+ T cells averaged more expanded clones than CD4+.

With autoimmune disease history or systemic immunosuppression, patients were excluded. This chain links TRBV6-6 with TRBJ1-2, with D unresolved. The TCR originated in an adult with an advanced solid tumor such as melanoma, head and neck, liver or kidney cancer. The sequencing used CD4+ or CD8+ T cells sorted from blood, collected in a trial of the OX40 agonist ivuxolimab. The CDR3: CASSYETANYGYTF. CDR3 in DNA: TGTGCCAGCAGTTACGAAACGGCCAACTATGGCTACACCTTC.